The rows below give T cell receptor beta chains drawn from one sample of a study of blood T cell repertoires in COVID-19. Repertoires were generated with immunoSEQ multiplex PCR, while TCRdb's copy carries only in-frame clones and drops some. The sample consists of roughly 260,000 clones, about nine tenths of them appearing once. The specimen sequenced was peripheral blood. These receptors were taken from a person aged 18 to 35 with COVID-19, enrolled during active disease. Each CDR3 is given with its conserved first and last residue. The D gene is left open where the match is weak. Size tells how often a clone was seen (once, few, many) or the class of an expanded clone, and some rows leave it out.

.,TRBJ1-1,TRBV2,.,TGTGCCAGCAGTGAACAGGGAGGGAACACTGAAGCTTTCTTT,CASSEQGGNTEAFF
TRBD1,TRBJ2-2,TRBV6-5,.,TGTGCCAGCAGTACGACAGGGCCCGGGGAGCTGTTTTTT,CASSTTGPGELFF
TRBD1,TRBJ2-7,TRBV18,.,TGTGCCAGCTCACCTACGGGGACAGGGGGCGGTGAGCAGTACTTC,CASSPTGTGGGEQYF
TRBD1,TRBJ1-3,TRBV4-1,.,TGCGCCAGCAGCCAGGCCGGGACAGCAGGAAACACCATATATTTT,CASSQAGTAGNTIYF
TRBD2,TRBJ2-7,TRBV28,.,TGTGCCAGCACTAGCGGGGTTACCTACGAGCAGTACTTC,CASTSGVTYEQYF
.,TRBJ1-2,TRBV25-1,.,TGTGCCAGCAGCCGGAACTATGGCTACACCTTC,CASSRNYGYTF
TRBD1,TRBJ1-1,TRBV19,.,TGTGCCAGTAGGTTGACAGGGGGGAACACTGAAGCTTTCTTT,CASRLTGGNTEAFF
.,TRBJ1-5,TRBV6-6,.,TGTGCCAGCAGTTCCCAGGCGGGGAATCAGCCCCAGCATTTT,CASSSQAGNQPQHF
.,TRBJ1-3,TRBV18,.,TGTGCCAGCTCTGGGGGGAGTGGAAACACCATATATTTT,CASSGGSGNTIYF
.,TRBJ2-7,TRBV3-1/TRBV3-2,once,TGTGCCAGCAGCCAAGTATGGACACTCTACGAGCAGTACTTC,CASSQVWTLYEQYF
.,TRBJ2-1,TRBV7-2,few,TGTGCCAGCAGCTTCCGATCAGGGAATGAGCAGTTCTTC,CASSFRSGNEQFF
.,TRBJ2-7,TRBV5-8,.,TGTGCCAGCAGCTCTAGGACTAACTACGAGCAGTACTTC,CASSSRTNYEQYF
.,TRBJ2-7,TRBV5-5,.,TGTGCCAGCAGCTTGTTCTCAGGGGTGGCCTACGAGCAGTACTTC,CASSLFSGVAYEQYF
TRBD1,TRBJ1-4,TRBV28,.,TGTGCCAGCAGCTCTGGACAGGGGCTCAGGTCGGGAAAACTGTTTTTT,CASSSGQGLRSGKLFF
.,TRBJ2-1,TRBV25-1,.,TGTGCCAGCAGTGAATTGAGTGAGCAGTTCTTC,CASSELSEQFF
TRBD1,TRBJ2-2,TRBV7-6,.,TGTGCCAGCAGCTTTACCGGGACAGGGCCCGGGGAGCTGTTTTTT,CASSFTGTGPGELFF
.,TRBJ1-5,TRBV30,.,TGTGCCTGGAGTGTACAGGGCGGCAATCAGCCCCAGCATTTT,CAWSVQGGNQPQHF
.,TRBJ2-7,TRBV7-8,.,TGTGCCAGCAGTGTAAGCCAGCGGTTTAGCTCCTACGAGCAGTACTTC,CASSVSQRFSSYEQYF
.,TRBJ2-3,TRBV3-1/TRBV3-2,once,TGTGCCAGCAGCCAAGAAACCCTAGCGAACACAGATACGCAGTATTTT,CASSQETLANTDTQYF
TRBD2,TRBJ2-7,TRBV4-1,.,TGCGCCAGCAGCCTTCATGCTAGCGGGAGTGGGTACGAGCAGTACTTC,CASSLHASGSGYEQYF
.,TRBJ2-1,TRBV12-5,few,TGTGCTAGTGGTTTCGGCAGGGGCCTGCTAGGCTCTAAAGCGTCCATATACAATGAGCAGTTCTTC,CASGFGRGLLGSKASIYNEQFF
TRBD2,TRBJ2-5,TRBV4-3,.,TGCGCCAGCAGCCAGAGACTAGCGGGGGGAGAGACCCAGTACTTC,CASSQRLAGGETQYF
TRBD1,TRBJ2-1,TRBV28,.,TGTGCCAGCAGCATATTACAGGGGGACAATGAGCAGTTCTTC,CASSILQGDNEQFF
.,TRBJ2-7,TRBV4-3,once,TGCGCCAGCAGCCAAGACGCGGCTAGCGCTTCCTACGAGCAGTACTTC,CASSQDAASASYEQYF
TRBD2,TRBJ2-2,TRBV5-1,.,TGCGCCAGCAGCTTCGGCGGGAGGGCCCCCGGGGAGCTGTTTTTT,CASSFGGRAPGELFF
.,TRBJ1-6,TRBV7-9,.,TGTGCCAGCAGCTTAGCTCCGGATTCACCCCTCCACTTT,CASSLAPDSPLHF
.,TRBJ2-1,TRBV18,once,TGTGCCAGCTCAAGAATTGCGGGACAGATCAACAATGAGCAGTTCTTC,CASSRIAGQINNEQFF
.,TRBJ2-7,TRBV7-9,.,TGTGCCAGCAGCTTAGGATTAGACTACGAGCAGTACTTC,CASSLGLDYEQYF
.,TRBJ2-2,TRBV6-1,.,TGTGCCAGCAGTGAACATACCGGGGAGCTGTTTTTT,CASSEHTGELFF
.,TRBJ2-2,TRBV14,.,TGTGCCAGCAGCCAAGGCGGGGCGGGGAAGCTGTTTTTT,CASSQGGAGKLFF
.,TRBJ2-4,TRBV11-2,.,TGTGCCAGCAGCCCCACCCCCCTTGTCGGCAAAAACATTCAGTACTTC,CASSPTPLVGKNIQYF
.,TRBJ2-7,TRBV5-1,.,TGCGCCAGCAGCAACGGAAACAGCTACGAGCAGTACTTC,CASSNGNSYEQYF
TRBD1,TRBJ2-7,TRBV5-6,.,TGTGCCAGCAGCGTCTTGGGACAGGACTACGAGCAGTACTTC,CASSVLGQDYEQYF
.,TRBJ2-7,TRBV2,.,TGTGCCAGCAGCCCGGGGCGGGATCCGTACGAGCAGTACTTC,CASSPGRDPYEQYF
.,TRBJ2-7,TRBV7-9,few,TGTGCCAGCAGCTCCGAAGGAGGGACGGGCGAGCAGTACTTC,CASSSEGGTGEQYF
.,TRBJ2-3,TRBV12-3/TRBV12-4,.,TGTGCCAGCAGCAGTCGTTATACGCAGTATTTT,CASSSRYTQYF
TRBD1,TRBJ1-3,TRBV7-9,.,TGTGCCAGCAGCACAGACAGGGGGGCTGGAAACACCATATATTTT,CASSTDRGAGNTIYF
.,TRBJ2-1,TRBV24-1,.,TGTGCCACCAGTGATCCAGGGGTAACAGCGGGACCCTCCTACAATGAGCAGTTCTTC,CATSDPGVTAGPSYNEQFF
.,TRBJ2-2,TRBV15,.,TGTGCCACCAGCAGACCTCCCTGGACAGTTTCCGCGAACACCGGGGAGCTGTTTTTT,CATSRPPWTVSANTGELFF
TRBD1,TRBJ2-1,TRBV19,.,TGTGCCAGTAGTACAGACAGGGGCAATGAGCAGTTCTTC,CASSTDRGNEQFF